Shown below are 28 T cell receptor beta chains from a single sample sequenced in a study of shared clonotypes between healthy human individuals. In the naive CD8 group, cells lacked CD45RO and were positively selected for CCR7, so terminally differentiated effector memory CD45RA+ cells were left out. Some clones are missing from TCRdb's copy, which holds only in-frame ones; the method was immunoSEQ multiplex PCR. Altogether about 580,000 clones are present, roughly 98% being singletons, with the ten largest covering 0.3%. What was sequenced was naive CD8+ T cells sorted from blood. These TCRs come from a man aged 30 to 39 in good health.

The chain carries TRBV6-1 and TRBJ2-7, with no clear D. The ends were cut back, 5 bases at V and 2 bases at J, with 13 bases in the middle. Germline V lookup: CDR1 MNHNS, CDR2 SASEGT. This CDR3 has 14 residues. The chain's CDR3 is CASSLKEFAYEQYF. In DNA, the CDR3 is TGTGCCAGCAGTCTAAAGGAGTTCGCCTACGAGCAGTACTTC.

V is TRBV6-5 and J is TRBJ1-1, with D uncertain. Germline CDR1 and CDR2: MNHEY and SVGAGI. This CDR3 region has 12 residues. The V gene lost 8 bases and the J gene lost 1 base, with 8 bases spanning the gap. CDR3 nucleotides: TGTGCCAGCGGATGGGGGAACACTGAAGCTTTCTTT. Encoded protein: CASGWGNTEAFF.

The V call is TRBV7-2, the J call TRBJ1-2; D is ambiguous. The ends were cut back, 4 bases at V and 7 bases at J, with 13 bases in the middle. This CDR3 is 13 amino acids long. CDR1 SGHTA and CDR2 FQGNSA come from the germline V gene. CDR3 loop: CASSSPPTAGYTF. CDR3 nucleotides: TGTGCCAGCAGCTCGCCCCCAACGGCTGGCTACACCTTC. Looking up the rest from reference TRBV7-2 and TRBJ1-2 gives the full variable domain: GAGVSQSPSNKVTEKGKDVELRCDPISGHTALYWYRQSLGQGLEFLIYFQGNSAPDKSGLPSDRFSAERTGGSVSTLTIQRTQQEDSAVYLCASSSPPTAGYTFGSGTRLTVV.

A remark on this clone: The sample carries other DNA sequences with the same CDR3. The J gene is TRBJ2-1, the V gene TRBV27; D ambiguous. Germline V gives CDR1 MNHEY, CDR2 SMNVEV (reference sequence). V lost 8 bases, J lost 5 bases, and 7 bases lay in between. The CDR3 has 11 amino acids. CDR3 sequence (DNA): TGTGCCAGCTCCGCAAACAATGAGCAGTTCTTC. It codes for CASSANNEQFF.

This chain uses TRBV5-5 with TRBJ2-7; 7 bases align to TRBD2. Germline CDR1 is SGHKS and CDR2 is YYEKEE (reference sequence). V lost 1 base, J lost 3 bases, and 7 bases stayed unmatched. This CDR3 has 15 amino acids. The CDR3 sequence: CASSLLDSGFYEQYF. CDR3 bases: TGTGCCAGCAGCTTGCTCGATAGCGGGTTCTACGAGCAGTACTTC.

As concerns this clone: The sample holds other DNA sequences that translate to the same CDR3. This chain links TRBV7-3 with TRBJ2-2, with D unresolved. Germline assignment: CDR1 SGHTA and CDR2 FQGTGA. The CDR3 is 11 amino acids. The ends were cut back, 3 bases at V and 6 bases at J, with 2 bases in the middle. CDR3 amino acids: CASSLSGELFF. The CDR3, as DNA: TGTGCCAGCAGCTTGTCCGGGGAGCTGTTTTTT.

This clone has a single count. The chain links TRBV5-4 to TRBJ2-7, with 7 bases that match TRBD2. Germline-derived CDR1 and CDR2 are SGHNT and YYREEE (reference sequence). The CDR3 is 17 residues long. J gave up 1 base and V 2 bases, and 12 bases lay outside the gene matches. CDR3 loop: CASSFLPGGLLSYEQYF. CDR3 nucleotides: TGTGCCAGCAGCTTCCTGCCGGGAGGCCTTCTTTCCTACGAGCAGTACTTC.

Only one count was recorded for this clone. This sequence joins TRBV19 and TRBJ2-2, with 12 bases that match TRBD1. Germline V lookup: CDR1 LNHDA, CDR2 SQIVND (reference sequence). With 5 bases clipped from V and 4 bases from J, the junction kept 5 bases outside the gene matches. The CDR3 consists of 16 residues. This CDR3 reads CASSSGQGALTGELFF. The CDR3 DNA reads as TGTGCCAGTAGTTCGGGACAGGGGGCACTCACCGGGGAGCTGTTTTTT.

The chain carries TRBV5-1 and TRBJ1-1; 11 positions match TRBD1. CDR1 is SGHRS, CDR2 YFSETQ, per germline. V was clipped by 3 bases and J by 6 bases; unmatched bases: 10. This CDR3 comprises 16 residues. The DNA of the CDR3 is TGCGCCAGCAGCTGGGAACCGGGACAGGGGGTTTCTGAAGCTTTCTTT. Residues: CASSWEPGQGVSEAFF.

A single count supports this clone. V and J are TRBV28 and TRBJ2-7, with 7 bases identical to TRBD1. Germline trimming cut 4 bases from V and 1 base from J; bases unmatched to any gene: 10. This CDR3 is 16 amino acids long. Germline loops: CDR1 MDHEN, CDR2 SYDVKM. Written as DNA, the CDR3 is TGTGCCAGCAGTTCCCCTCCCAGGGGGAGTTCCTACGAGCAGTACTTC. Protein sequence: CASSSPPRGSSYEQYF.

The CDR3 bases are TGTGCCAGCAGGGGGAGCTACCTTATCTACGAGCAGTACTTC. Translated, it gives CASRGSYLIYEQYF. The chain couples TRBV2 to TRBJ2-7; TRBD2 might be the D (5 bases). This CDR3 has 14 residues. Trimming stripped 6 bases from V and 3 bases from J, with 15 bases between. Germline CDR1 SNHLY, CDR2 FYNNEI.

The chain couples TRBV28 to TRBJ1-2, with 12 bases fitting TRBD1. CDR3 size: 18 residues. V lost 4 bases and J lost 0; bases outside the gene matches: 9. Germline assignment: CDR1 MDHEN and CDR2 SYDVKM. DNA for the CDR3: TGTGCCAGCAGTTCGCCGGGACAGGGGGCAAGTTCTAACTATGGCTACACCTTC. This gives the protein CASSSPGQGASSNYGYTF.

V and J are TRBV6-5 and TRBJ2-5; TRBD2 matches 7 bases. The CDR3 runs to 13 residues. J was trimmed by 10 bases and V by 2 bases; bases with no gene match: 7. Germline CDR1 reads MNHEY; CDR2 reads SVGAGI. DNA for the CDR3: TGTGCCAGCAGTTACGCGGGAGAGGGAAACCAGTACTTC. Amino acid sequence: CASSYAGEGNQYF.

The chain carries TRBV7-9 and TRBJ2-2; D is possibly TRBD2 (6 bases). This CDR3 is built from 15 residues. V lost 6 bases, J lost 0 bases, and 11 bases lay in between. Per the germline V gene, CDR1 is SEHNR and CDR2 is FQNEAQ (reference sequence). The CDR3 region is CASRGGGANTGELFF. CDR3 coding DNA: TGTGCCAGCAGGGGCGGCGGGGCGAACACCGGGGAGCTGTTTTTT.

This chain links TRBV27 with TRBJ2-1, with no clear D. CDR1 is MNHEY and CDR2 is SMNVEV in the germline V gene (reference sequence). V was trimmed by 6 bases and J by 6 bases, leaving 6 bases between them. The CDR3 is 11 residues long. CDR3 coding DNA: TGTGCCAGCAGCCACCGCAATGAGCAGTTCTTC. Amino acid sequence: CASSHRNEQFF.

To note about this clone: Other nucleotide sequences in the sample specify the same CDR3. The gene calls are TRBV7-9 and TRBJ1-2; D is unresolved. CDR3 size: 13 residues. CDR1 is SEHNR and CDR2 is FQNEAQ in the germline V gene (reference sequence). V shed 1 base and J shed 2 bases, with 5 bases lying between them. The CDR3 DNA follows: TGTGCCAGCAGCTTAGAAGGGAACTATGGCTACACCTTC. The encoded protein is CASSLEGNYGYTF.

The V gene is TRBV7-9, the J gene TRBJ2-7; D remains unclear. The CDR3 is 12 residues long. Trimming took 5 bases from V and 0 from J, leaving 5 bases between them. Germline V gene lookup returns CDR1 SEHNR and CDR2 FQNEAQ (reference sequence). The CDR3 here is CASSPRSYEQYF. CDR3 coding DNA: TGTGCCAGCAGCCCCCGCTCCTACGAGCAGTACTTC.

The genes are TRBV4-3 and TRBJ2-1, with 7 bases matching TRBD2. The V and J ends lost 0 bases and 0 bases, in that order; junction bases with no gene match: 8. Per the germline V gene, CDR1 is LGHNA and CDR2 is YSLEER. This CDR3 is built from 18 residues. The CDR3 region is CASSQDTSGTFSYNEQFF. The CDR3 nucleotides are TGCGCCAGCAGCCAAGATACGAGCGGGACCTTCTCCTACAATGAGCAGTTCTTC.

This chain links TRBV19 with TRBJ2-7, with 9 bases identical to TRBD2. J gave up 2 bases and V 2 bases, and 4 bases lay outside the gene matches. Germline V gene sequence: CDR1 LNHDA, CDR2 SQIVND (reference sequence). This CDR3 has 15 residues. The CDR3 nucleotides read TGTGCCAGTAGTATAAATGCGGGAGGGGCCTACGAGCAGTACTTC. Amino acid sequence: CASSINAGGAYEQYF. Based on the CDR3 plus reference TRBV19 and TRBJ2-7, the full variable domain is DGGITQSPKYLFRKEGQNVTLSCEQNLNHDAMYWYRQDPGQGLRLIYYSQIVNDFQKGDIAEGYSVSREKKESFPLTVTSAQKNPTAFYLCASSINAGGAYEQYFGPGTRLTVT.

The chain couples TRBV27 to TRBJ2-7; possible D gene TRBD2, 6 bases. The CDR3 runs 16 residues. Germline V gene lookup returns CDR1 MNHEY and CDR2 SMNVEV (reference sequence). Trimming took 4 bases from V and 1 from J, leaving 17 bases between them. For the CDR3, the DNA is TGTGCCAGCAGTTCCTCAGCGGGCTCAGCGTCCTACGAGCAGTACTTC. Its protein is CASSSSAGSASYEQYF.

The chain employs TRBV27 and TRBJ1-5, with D unresolved. The CDR3 is 14 amino acids. V lost 6 bases and J 2 bases, leaving 11 bases between the germline ends. CDR1 is MNHEY and CDR2 is SMNVEV in the germline V gene (reference sequence). The CDR3 nucleotides read TGTGCCAGCAGCTCGCTTGGGGGCAATCAGCCCCAGCATTTT. Protein sequence: CASSSLGGNQPQHF.

In DNA form, the CDR3 reads TGTGCCAGCAGTCCCCCCCTAGTAGTGGAGGGCCATGAGCAGTTCTTC. It encodes CASSPPLVVEGHEQFF. This sequence joins TRBV28 and TRBJ2-1, with D perhaps matching TRBD2 (6 bases). The CDR3 runs to 16 residues. Germline V gene sequence: CDR1 MDHEN, CDR2 SYDVKM. V shed 5 bases and J shed 8 bases, with 22 bases lying between them.

The chain employs TRBV9 and TRBJ2-2; D perhaps matches TRBD1 (6 bases). The CDR3 totals 14 residues. The germline V gene has CDR1 SGDLS and CDR2 YYNGEE. Trimming took 4 bases from V and 4 from J, leaving 11 bases between them. The CDR3 bases are TGTGCCAGCAGCTTAGGACAGTCCACCGGGGAGCTGTTTTTT. It yields the protein CASSLGQSTGELFF.

The V gene is TRBV7-9, the J gene TRBJ2-2; D is unclear. The CDR3 consists of 13 residues. CDR1 and CDR2 from the germline V gene are SEHNR and FQNEAQ (reference sequence). V gave up 4 bases and J gave up 7 bases, with 10 bases separating them. CDR3 nucleotide sequence: TGTGCCAGCAGCTCAGGATGGGTCGGGGAGCTGTTTTTT. Protein product: CASSSGWVGELFF.

The V call is TRBV27, the J call TRBJ1-1; D unclear. Trimming removed 6 bases at V and 7 bases at J, with 9 bases between. This CDR3 contains 11 residues. The germline gives CDR1 MNHEY, CDR2 SMNVEV (reference sequence). The CDR3 spells CASRVGFEAFF. CDR3 nucleotides: TGTGCCAGCAGGGTCGGCTTTGAAGCTTTCTTT.

This chain joins TRBV29-1 and TRBJ1-1; tentatively, D is TRBD1 (6 bases). With 5 bases removed from V and 10 bases from J, the gap between germline ends came to 11 bases. Looked up from germline, CDR1 is SQVTM and CDR2 is ANQGSEA. The CDR3 is made up of 10 amino acids. In DNA form, the CDR3 reads TGCAGCGTTTATAAACAGGGAGCTTTCTTT. Its protein product is CSVYKQGAFF.

The chain carries TRBV7-2 and TRBJ1-2, with D possibly TRBD1 on 5 matching bases. The length of the CDR3 is 12 residues. The germline CDR1 and CDR2 sequences are SGHTA and FQGNSA. With 8 bases removed from V and 4 bases from J, the gap between germline ends came to 11 bases. CDR3 bases: TGTGCCAGCGGAGCAGGGAGCTATGGCTACACCTTC. This codes for CASGAGSYGYTF.

This clone came up once. The gene calls are TRBV29-1 and TRBJ2-2, with D unclear. The germline CDR1 and CDR2 sequences are SQVTM and ANQGSEA. There are 10 residues in the CDR3. With 5 bases removed from V and 5 bases from J, the gap between germline ends came to 3 bases. The CDR3 bases are TGCAGCGTTCTTACCGGGGAGCTGTTTTTT. This translates into CSVLTGELFF.